The text below deals with one TCR beta chain. The sample holds one count of this clone. It lacks a known antigen. No qualities accompany the bases; no much larger clone lies one base away. Patients with a history of autoimmune disease or receiving systemic immunosuppression were excluded from the trial. Peripheral blood for TCR sequencing was drawn from every dose cohort at baseline, at cycle 4 day 1 and at cycle 7 day 1. Samples came from an open-label, multicenter, first-in-human phase I dose-escalation trial of ivuxolimab. Adults with locally advanced or metastatic head and neck squamous cell, hepatocellular, melanoma or renal cell carcinoma were enrolled in the trial. Before TCR sequencing, CD4+ T cells and CD8+ T cells from peripheral blood were sorted into separate populations. Genomic DNA was isolated from the sorted cells so that the TCRbeta CDR3 region could be sequenced. TCRbeta CDR3 regions were sequenced using the immunoSEQ Assay. The table was pulled from immuneACCESS by TCRdb, which kept in-frame rearrangements only. Such tables lose some clones; where checked, under half of the loss comes from unresolved V genes, and the rest has no known cause. In this sample the table shows tens of thousands of clones, approximately 86% of which occur a single time. The ten largest clones take up under 0.75% of the sample.

These data originate in a study of OX40 agonist ivuxolimab in advanced cancers. Concerning the study at large: Ivuxolimab, which targeted the costimulatory receptor OX40 (CD134), was an agonistic, fully human IgG2 monoclonal antibody. Among the approximately 50 dose-escalation patients, roughly 20 had hepatocellular carcinoma, roughly 15 melanoma, 9 renal cell carcinoma and 9 head and neck cancer. Prior anti-PD-1, anti-PD-L1 or anti-CTLA-4 therapy was permitted, and 40% of dose-escalation patients had received checkpoint inhibitors. In the dose-escalation cohort, approximately 82% of patients were male, and the mean age was roughly 60 years, with a range of 23 to 79. Partial responses occurred in three dose-escalation patients: two with cutaneous melanoma and one with hepatocellular carcinoma. Intravenous ivuxolimab was administered to patients every 2 weeks at six dose levels: 0.01, 0.1, 0.3, 1.5, 3 and 10 mg/kg. Peripheral TCRbeta sequencing aimed to test whether ivuxolimab altered TCR sequence diversity and caused clonal T-cell expansion. The monotherapy dose-escalation portion (N of about 57 patients) of the phase I ivuxolimab trial is reported in the paper. The paper as a whole reports these results and caveats: After ivuxolimab, more expanded clones were found on average in CD8+ T cells than in CD4+ T cells. At doses of 0.1 to 3.0 mg/kg, clonal expansion of both CD4+ and CD8+ blood T cells was observed from baseline to week 6. In partial responders in the 0.1-3.0 mg/kg groups, normalized peripheral clonal expansion was found to be among the lowest, especially among CD8+ T cells. Low levels of normalized T-cell clonal expansion were also shown by some nonresponding patients. The antigen specificity of the clonally expanded peripheral T cells was not determined.

Reading from cysteine to phenylalanine, the CDR3 counts 14 amino acids. Only the CDR3 part of the read is kept: 42 bases, read in frame from the first base. The trim is 3 bases for V and 2 bases for J, with a gap of 10 bases between the germline ends. Sequences SGHTA (CDR1) and FQGNSA (CDR2) are obtained from the germline V gene. The source was CD4+ or CD8+ T cells sorted from blood, collected in a trial of the OX40 agonist ivuxolimab. The chain was built from TRBV7-2 and TRBJ1-1; possibly the D gene is TRBD1, per 5 matching bases. This receptor was obtained from an adult with an advanced solid tumor such as melanoma, head and neck, liver or kidney cancer. DNA sequence: TGTGCCAGCAGCTTCGGGGGGGTAAACACTGAAGCTTTCTTT. This codes for CASSFGGVNTEAFF.